The text below deals with one TCR beta chain. Its antigen is not identified. The data were obtained in a study of cytomegalovirus exposure and HLA in healthy donors. Overall study results and limits: Cytomegalovirus association was listed for approximately 160 TCR beta chains.

In the PCR, 60 Vbeta and 13 Jbeta primers were used. The assay was immunoSEQ multiplex PCR, and TCRdb's table has in-frame clones only and misses some. This table has 95,000 to 130,000 clones, roughly three fifths appearing once. CDR1 is GTSNPN, CDR2 SVGIG, per germline (reference sequence). V lost 0 bases and J 7 bases, leaving 7 bases between the germline ends. The CDR3 sequence is 13 residues long. Material for sequencing was PBMCs. The receptor's source is a middle-aged woman in good health and CMV-seropositive. V usage is TRBV30 and J usage is TRBJ1-6; D not resolved. This CDR3 is CAWSVSANSPLHF. The CDR3 nucleotides read TGTGCCTGGAGTGTAAGCGCAAATTCACCCCTCCACTTT.